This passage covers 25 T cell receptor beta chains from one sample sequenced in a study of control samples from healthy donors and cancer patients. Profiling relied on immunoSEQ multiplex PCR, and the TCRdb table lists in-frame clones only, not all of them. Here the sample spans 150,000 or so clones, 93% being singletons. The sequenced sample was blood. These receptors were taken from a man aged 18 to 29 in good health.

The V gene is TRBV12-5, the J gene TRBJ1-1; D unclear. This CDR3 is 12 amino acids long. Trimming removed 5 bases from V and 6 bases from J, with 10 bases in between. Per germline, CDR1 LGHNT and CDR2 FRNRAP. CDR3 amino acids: CASGLPGSEAFF. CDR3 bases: TGTGCTAGTGGTCTACCGGGGTCTGAAGCTTTCTTT. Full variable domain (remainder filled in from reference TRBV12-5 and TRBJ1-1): DARVTQTPRHKVTEMGQEVTMRCQPILGHNTVFWYRQTMMQGLELLAYFRNRAPLDDSGMPKDRFSAEMPDATLATLKIQPSEPRDSAVYFCASGLPGSEAFFGQGTRLTVV.

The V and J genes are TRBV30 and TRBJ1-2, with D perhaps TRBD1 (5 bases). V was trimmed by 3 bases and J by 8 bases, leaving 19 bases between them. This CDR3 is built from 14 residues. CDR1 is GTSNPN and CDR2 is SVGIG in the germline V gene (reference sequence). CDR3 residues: CAWSDGPPGLGYTF. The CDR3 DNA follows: TGTGCCTGGAGCGACGGGCCCCCGGGGCTGGGCTACACCTTC. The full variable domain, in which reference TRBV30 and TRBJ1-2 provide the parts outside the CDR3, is SQTIHQWPATLVQPVGSPLSLECTVEGTSNPNLYWYRQAAGRGLQLLFYSVGIGQISSEVPQNLSASRPQDRQFILSSKKLLLSDSGFYLCAWSDGPPGLGYTFGSGTRLTVV.

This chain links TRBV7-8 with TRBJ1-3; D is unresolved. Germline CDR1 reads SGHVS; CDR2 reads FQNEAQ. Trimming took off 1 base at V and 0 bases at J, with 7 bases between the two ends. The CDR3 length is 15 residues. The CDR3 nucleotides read TGTGCCAGCAGCTTAGATTCCCTCTCTGGAAACACCATATATTTT. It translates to CASSLDSLSGNTIYF.

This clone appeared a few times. The CDR3 region has the DNA TGTGCCAGCAGCCTCGGTCAGGGGGAATTTGGTTCACCCCTCCACTTT. Protein sequence: CASSLGQGEFGSPLHF. V is TRBV7-9 and J is TRBJ1-6; 7 bases align to TRBD1. Germline V gives CDR1 SEHNR, CDR2 FQNEAQ (reference sequence). The junction had 13 bases not matched to a gene; V was cut back by 5 bases and J by 9 bases. CDR3 length: 16 amino acids.

CDR3 region: CASSKTGLKLFF. The CDR3 bases are TGTGCCAGCAGTAAAACAGGGCTGAAACTGTTTTTT. J is TRBJ1-4 and V is TRBV2, with a tentative D call TRBD1 (6 bases). Germline CDR1 reads SNHLY; CDR2 reads FYNNEI. The CDR3 spans 12 residues. V lost 5 bases to trimming and J lost 11 bases, with 12 bases between them.

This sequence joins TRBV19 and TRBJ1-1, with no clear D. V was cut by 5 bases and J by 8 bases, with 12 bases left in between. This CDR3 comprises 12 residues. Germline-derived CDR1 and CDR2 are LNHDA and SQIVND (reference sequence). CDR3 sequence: CASSAPLQEAFF. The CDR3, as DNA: TGTGCCAGTAGTGCCCCGCTCCAAGAAGCTTTCTTT. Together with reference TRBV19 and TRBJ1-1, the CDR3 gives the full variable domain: DGGITQSPKYLFRKEGQNVTLSCEQNLNHDAMYWYRQDPGQGLRLIYYSQIVNDFQKGDIAEGYSVSREKKESFPLTVTSAQKNPTAFYLCASSAPLQEAFFGQGTRLTVV.

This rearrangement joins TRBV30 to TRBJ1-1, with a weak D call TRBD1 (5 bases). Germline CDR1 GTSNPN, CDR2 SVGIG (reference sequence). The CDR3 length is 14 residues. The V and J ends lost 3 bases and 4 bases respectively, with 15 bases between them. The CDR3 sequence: CAWRPGVGATEAFF. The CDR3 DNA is TGTGCCTGGAGGCCGGGAGTTGGGGCCACTGAAGCTTTCTTT. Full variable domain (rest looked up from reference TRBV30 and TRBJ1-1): SQTIHQWPATLVQPVGSPLSLECTVEGTSNPNLYWYRQAAGRGLQLLFYSVGIGQISSEVPQNLSASRPQDRQFILSSKKLLLSDSGFYLCAWRPGVGATEAFFGQGTRLTVV.

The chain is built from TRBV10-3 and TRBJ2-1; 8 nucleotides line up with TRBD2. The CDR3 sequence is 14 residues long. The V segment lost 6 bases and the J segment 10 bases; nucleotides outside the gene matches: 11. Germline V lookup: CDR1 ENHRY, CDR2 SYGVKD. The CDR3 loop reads CAIREPRASGEQFF. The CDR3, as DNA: TGTGCCATCAGGGAACCTCGTGCTAGCGGGGAGCAGTTCTTC.

CDR3 DNA: TGTGCCAGCAGTTTCCCCCGACTAGCGGGAGGGCCTGGGAACTACGAGCAGTACTTC. It encodes CASSFPRLAGGPGNYEQYF. V and J are TRBV28 and TRBJ2-7, with 14 bases aligning to TRBD2. Germline-derived CDR1 and CDR2 are MDHEN and SYDVKM. With V trimmed by 3 bases and J by 3 bases, 13 bases remained unmatched. The CDR3 runs 19 residues. The full variable domain, with the rest looked up from reference TRBV28 and TRBJ2-7, is DVKVTQSSRYLVKRTGEKVFLECVQDMDHENMFWYRQDPGLGLRLIYFSYDVKMKEKGDIPEGYSVSREKKERFSLILESASTNQTSMYLCASSFPRLAGGPGNYEQYFGPGTRLTVT.

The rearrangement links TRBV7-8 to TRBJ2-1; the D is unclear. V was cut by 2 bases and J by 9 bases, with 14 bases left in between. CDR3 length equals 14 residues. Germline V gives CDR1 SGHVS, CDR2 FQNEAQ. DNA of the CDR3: TGTGCCAGCAGCTTACCATGGACCTTGGGTGAGCAGTTCTTC. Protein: CASSLPWTLGEQFF. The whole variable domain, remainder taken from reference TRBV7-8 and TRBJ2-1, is GAGVSQSPRYKVAKRGQDVALRCDPISGHVSLFWYQQALGQGPEFLTYFQNEAQLDKSGLPSDRFFAERPEGSVSTLKIQRTQQEDSAVYLCASSLPWTLGEQFFGPGTRLTVL.

The CDR3 DNA sequence: TGTGCCAGCAGTCCGAGGGGTGGGGCATATGGCTACACCTTC. Residues: CASSPRGGAYGYTF. The V and J genes are TRBV27 and TRBJ1-2; weak D call: TRBD1 (5 bases). Trimming shortened V by 5 bases and J by 5 bases, and 15 bases separated the two germline ends. CDR1 is MNHEY, CDR2 SMNVEV, per germline (reference sequence). CDR3 length equals 14 residues.

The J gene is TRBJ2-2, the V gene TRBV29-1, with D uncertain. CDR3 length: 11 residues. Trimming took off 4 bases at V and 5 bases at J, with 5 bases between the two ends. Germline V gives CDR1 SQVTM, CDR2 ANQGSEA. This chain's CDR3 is CSVVGTGELFF. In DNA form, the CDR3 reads TGCAGCGTTGTCGGGACCGGGGAGCTGTTTTTT.

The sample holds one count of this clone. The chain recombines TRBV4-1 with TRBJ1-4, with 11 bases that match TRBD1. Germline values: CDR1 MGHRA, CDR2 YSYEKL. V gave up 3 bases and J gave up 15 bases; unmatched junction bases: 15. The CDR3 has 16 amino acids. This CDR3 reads CASSQPPGQGEKLVFF. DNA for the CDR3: TGCGCCAGCAGCCAGCCCCCGGGACAGGGGGAGAAGCTGGTGTTTTTT.

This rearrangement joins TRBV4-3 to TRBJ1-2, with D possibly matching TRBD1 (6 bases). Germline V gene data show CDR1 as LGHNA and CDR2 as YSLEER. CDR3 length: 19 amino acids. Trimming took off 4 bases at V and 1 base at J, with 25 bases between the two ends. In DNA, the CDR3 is TGCGCCAGCAGCCGCCAAGCCCCGACAGGCTTGGGGCTTAACTATGGCTACACCTTC. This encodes CASSRQAPTGLGLNYGYTF.

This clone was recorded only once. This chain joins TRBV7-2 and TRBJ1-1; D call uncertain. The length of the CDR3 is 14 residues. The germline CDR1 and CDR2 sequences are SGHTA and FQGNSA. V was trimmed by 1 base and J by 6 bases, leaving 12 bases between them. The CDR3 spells CASSLGQIGAEAFF. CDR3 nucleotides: TGTGCCAGCAGCTTAGGGCAGATCGGGGCTGAAGCTTTCTTT.

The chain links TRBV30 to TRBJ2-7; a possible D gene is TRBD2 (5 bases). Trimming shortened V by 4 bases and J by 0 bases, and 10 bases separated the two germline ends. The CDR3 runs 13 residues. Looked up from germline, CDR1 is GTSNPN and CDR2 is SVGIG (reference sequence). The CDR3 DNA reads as TGTGCCTGGAAGGCAGACTACTCCTACGAGCAGTACTTC. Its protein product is CAWKADYSYEQYF.

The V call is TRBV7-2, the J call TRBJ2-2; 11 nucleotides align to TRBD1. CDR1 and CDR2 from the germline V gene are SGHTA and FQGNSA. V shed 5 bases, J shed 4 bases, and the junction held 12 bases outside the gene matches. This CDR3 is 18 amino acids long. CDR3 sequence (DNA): TGTGCCAGCAGCACCGGCCTCCGGGACAGGGGGATCACCGGGGAGCTGTTTTTT. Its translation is CASSTGLRDRGITGELFF.

CDR3 in DNA: TGCGCCAGCAGCGGAAACACCGGGGAGCTGTTTTTT. This sequence encodes CASSGNTGELFF. This chain connects TRBV5-1 to TRBJ2-2; D is ambiguous. CDR1 is SGHRS, CDR2 YFSETQ, per germline. Trimming cost V 4 bases and J 2 bases, with 3 bases left between them. CDR3 length equals 12 residues.

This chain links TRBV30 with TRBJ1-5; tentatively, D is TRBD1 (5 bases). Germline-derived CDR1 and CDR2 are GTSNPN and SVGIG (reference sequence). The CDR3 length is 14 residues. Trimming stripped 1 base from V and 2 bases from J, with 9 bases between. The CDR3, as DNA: TGTGCCTGGAGTGATACAGGTGGCAATCAGCCCCAGCATTTT. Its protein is CAWSDTGGNQPQHF. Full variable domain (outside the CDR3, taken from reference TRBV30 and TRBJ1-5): SQTIHQWPATLVQPVGSPLSLECTVEGTSNPNLYWYRQAAGRGLQLLFYSVGIGQISSEVPQNLSASRPQDRQFILSSKKLLLSDSGFYLCAWSDTGGNQPQHFGDGTRLSIL.

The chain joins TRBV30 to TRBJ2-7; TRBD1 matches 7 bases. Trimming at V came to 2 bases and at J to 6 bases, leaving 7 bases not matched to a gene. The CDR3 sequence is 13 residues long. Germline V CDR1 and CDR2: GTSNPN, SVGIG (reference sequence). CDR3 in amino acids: CAWSFDRAGEQYF. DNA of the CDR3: TGTGCCTGGAGTTTTGACAGGGCGGGCGAGCAGTACTTC.

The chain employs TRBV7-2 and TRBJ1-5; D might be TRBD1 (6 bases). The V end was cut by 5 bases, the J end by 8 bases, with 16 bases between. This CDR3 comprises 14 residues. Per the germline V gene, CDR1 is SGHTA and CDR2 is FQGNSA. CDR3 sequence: CASSPSGAAKPQHF. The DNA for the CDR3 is TGTGCCAGCAGCCCTTCGGGGGCGGCAAAGCCCCAGCATTTT.

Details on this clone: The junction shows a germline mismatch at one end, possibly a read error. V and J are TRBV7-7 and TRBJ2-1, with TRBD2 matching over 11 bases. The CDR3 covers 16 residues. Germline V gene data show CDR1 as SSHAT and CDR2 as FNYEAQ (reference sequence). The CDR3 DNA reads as TGTGCTAGCAGCTTAGACGGGACTAGCGGAGACAATGAGCAGTTCTTC. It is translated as CASSLDGTSGDNEQFF.

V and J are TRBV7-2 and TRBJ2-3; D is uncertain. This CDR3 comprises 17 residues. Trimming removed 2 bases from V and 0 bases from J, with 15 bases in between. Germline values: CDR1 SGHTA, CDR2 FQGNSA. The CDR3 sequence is CASSLMILRSSTDTQYF. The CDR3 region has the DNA TGTGCCAGCAGCTTAATGATCTTGCGGTCTAGCACAGATACGCAGTATTTT.

The DNA of the CDR3 is TGTGCCAGCAGCGCCGACCGGGACAGGTTTTCCAAAAACATTCAGTACTTC. It encodes CASSADRDRFSKNIQYF. The V gene is TRBV11-3, the J gene TRBJ2-4; 8 positions match TRBD1. Germline assignment: CDR1 SGHNT and CDR2 YENEEA. The ends lost 5 bases at V and 2 bases at J; junction bases unmatched: 11. This CDR3 contains 17 residues.

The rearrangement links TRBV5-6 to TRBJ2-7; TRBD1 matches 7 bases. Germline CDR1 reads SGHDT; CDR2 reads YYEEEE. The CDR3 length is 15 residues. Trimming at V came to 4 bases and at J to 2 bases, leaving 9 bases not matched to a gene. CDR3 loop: CASSPPGQTTYEQYF. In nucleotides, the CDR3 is TGTGCCAGCAGCCCCCCGGGACAGACCACCTACGAGCAGTACTTC.